The entry below gives a single T cell receptor beta chain sequence along with its context. The record originates from a study of T-cell memory formation after mild COVID-19. TCRdb fed the 5' RACE reads into MiXCR, producing one record per CDR3 protein. The sample includes 50,000 or so distinct CDR3 sequences, 28% of them seen just once. The TCR originated in a young man who had mild COVID-19 (a few samples of this study predate the infection). Cell type and time point are not known. Sequenced material: PBMCs or a T cell subset sorted from them (not recorded which).

CDR3 in amino acids: CASRETGEFYNEQFF. In DNA form, the CDR3 reads TGTGCCAGCCGTGAGACAGGGGAGTTCTACAATGAGCAGTTCTTC. The V gene is TRBV12-3 or TRBV12-4, the J gene TRBJ2-1, with 8 positions matching TRBD1. The CDR3 has 15 residues. Losses at the gene ends were 8 bases for V and 3 bases for J; bases not matched to a gene: 9.